This T cell receptor (beta chain) was sequenced for a study of shared clonotypes between healthy human individuals. CDR1 MNHNS and CDR2 SASEGT come from the germline V gene. There are 15 residues in the CDR3. V lost 6 bases and J 4 bases, leaving 18 bases between the germline ends. Sequencing used immunoSEQ multiplex PCR; TCRdb keeps in-frame clones, though not all of them. There are nearly 1,000,000 clones in the sample; 70% to 85% occur only once, and approximately 1.5% lies in the top ten. This rearrangement joins TRBV6-1 to TRBJ2-5; no reliable D call. The sequenced sample consisted of memory CD4+ T cells sorted from blood. Stated subset: CD45RA-negative fraction. The clonotype was recovered from a man between 18 and 35 years old in good health. The CDR3 here is CASSAVGSPGETQYF. CDR3 sequence (DNA): TGTGCCAGCAGCGCCGTGGGTTCTCCAGGAGAGACCCAGTACTTC.